This TCR beta chain is from a study of memory CD4+ T cells and cytomegalovirus serostatus. Background on the study: Healthy Belgian adult donors included about nine CMV-positive and some 24 CMV-negative people.

Generated by immunoSEQ multiplex PCR, the TCRdb table keeps only in-frame clones and is missing some. This sample yields tens of thousands of clones, of which approximately 76% are seen a single time; 0.6% to 0.65% belongs to the top ten. As regards this clone: As yet, its antigen is unknown.

Single viable CD3+CD4+CD8-CD45RO+ cells were sorted as the memory CD4+ T cells. Positive selection with CD4 microbeads enriched total CD4+ T cells. Broader study findings: Repertoires predicted CMV serostatus with median bootstrapped AUC of about 0.96.

The material sequenced was memory CD4+ T cells from blood. The receptor was isolated from an adult in good health and CMV-seronegative. Some clones in this sample may be carry-over from other donors' samples.

CDR3 DNA: TGTGCCAGCAGCTTAGGGAGGACCTCCTACGAGCAGTACTTC. It yields the protein CASSLGRTSYEQYF. This sequence joins TRBV7-3 and TRBJ2-7, with a weak D call TRBD2 (6 bases). The V end lost 2 bases, the J end lost 0 bases, and 8 bases lay between the germline ends. Per germline, CDR1 SGHTA and CDR2 FQGTGA. The CDR3 has 14 residues.